This T cell receptor (beta chain) was identified during a study of T-cell reconstitution after alpha-beta-depleted transplantation in children. Study-wide findings and caveats: There were reportedly several hundred expanded graft clones from which alpha-beta T cells came about two months after transplant.

This clonotype was recorded a few times. As yet, its antigen is unknown. TCRbeta library construction was performed incorporating unique molecular identifiers. TCRdb reanalysed the PCR reads using MiXCR and keeps one entry per CDR3 protein. This table holds hundreds of thousands of distinct CDR3 sequences, under 20% found once. V dropped 6 bases and J dropped 6 bases, with 11 bases sitting between them. The CDR3 is 12 amino acids. Germline lookup yields CDR1 MNHNY and CDR2 SVGAGI (reference sequence). The receptor was derived from a boy under two years old who had a stem cell transplant for Wiskott-Aldrich syndrome, so the T cells may come from the graft donor. V is TRBV6-6 and J is TRBJ1-2; D not certain. The source material was PBMCs, mostly from graft donor cells, sampled 360 days after TCRalphabeta/CD19-depleted stem cell transplant. The CDR3 nucleotides are TGTGCCAGCAGCCTAAAAAGGGATGGCTACACCTTC. Amino acids: CASSLKRDGYTF.